This TCR beta chain was captured in a study of T cells in Graves' hyperthyroidism and ophthalmopathy. General study points: Ophthalmopathy and stable hyperthyroidism were separated by a 13 V-J model.

Amplified regions were TCR beta CDR3 sequences from RNA transcripts. HTBI primers were used for first-round RT-PCR of the TCR CDR3. TCRdb processed the multiplex PCR reads anew with MiXCR; each CDR3 protein has one entry. The sample consists of hundreds of thousands of distinct CDR3 sequences, 16% of them appearing once. Turning to this clonotype: Its antigen is undetermined.

The CDR3 consists of 16 residues. The germline V gene has CDR1 MDHEN and CDR2 SYDVKM. V was cut by 2 bases and J by 0 bases, with 11 bases left in between. The sequenced sample consisted of blood. The chain is built from TRBV28 and TRBJ1-5; D gene unclear. The sequence was collected from a woman aged 40 to 55 with Graves' ophthalmopathy. CDR3 amino acids: CASSLTWQFSNQPQHF. In DNA form, the CDR3 reads TGTGCCAGCAGTTTAACTTGGCAGTTTAGCAATCAGCCCCAGCATTTT.